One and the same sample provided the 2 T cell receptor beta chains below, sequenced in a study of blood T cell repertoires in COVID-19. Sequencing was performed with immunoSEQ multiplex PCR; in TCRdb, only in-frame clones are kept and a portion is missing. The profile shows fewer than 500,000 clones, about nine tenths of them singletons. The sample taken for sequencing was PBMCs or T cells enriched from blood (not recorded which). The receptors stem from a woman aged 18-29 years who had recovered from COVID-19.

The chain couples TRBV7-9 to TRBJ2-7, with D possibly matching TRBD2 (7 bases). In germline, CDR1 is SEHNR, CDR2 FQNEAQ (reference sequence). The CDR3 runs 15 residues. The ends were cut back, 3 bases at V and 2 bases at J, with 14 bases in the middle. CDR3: CASSFDGRGPYEQYF. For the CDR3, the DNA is TGTGCCAGCAGCTTTGATGGGCGGGGGCCCTACGAGCAGTACTTC.

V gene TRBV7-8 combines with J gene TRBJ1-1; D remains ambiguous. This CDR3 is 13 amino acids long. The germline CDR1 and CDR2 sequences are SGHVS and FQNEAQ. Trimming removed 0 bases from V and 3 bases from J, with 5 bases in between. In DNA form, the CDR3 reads TGTGCCAGCAGCTTAGCTCCCTACACTGAAGCTTTCTTT. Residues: CASSLAPYTEAFF.